The next 20 T cell receptor beta chains were all read from a single sample in a study of sequential checkpoint blockade in melanoma (dated by TCRdb to between 2018 and 2020). Libraries were made using the immunoSEQ multiplex PCR assay. What TCRdb holds here is the immuneACCESS table cut down to in-frame rearrangements. Part of the clones is not present; checked against another copy, under half of the missing clones reflect an unresolved V gene, and the others are unexplained. Present in this sample are 35,000 to 40,000 clones, 30% to 35% of which were seen just once. The ten largest clonotypes hold 1.6% of the sample. What this sample's treatment or condition label stands for: randomized to nivolumab then ipilimumab (arm A) or the reverse (arm B). The source was tumor tissue (inferred from file names), collected from a patient given nivolumab and ipilimumab in sequence. These receptors came from a human donor with melanoma.

This chain uses TRBV15 with TRBJ2-1; tentatively, D is TRBD2 (6 bases). Trimming left V 6 bases short and J 6 bases short, with 15 bases between. The CDR3 runs to 14 residues. Per germline, CDR1 LNHNV and CDR2 YYDKDF (reference sequence). CDR3 protein: CATRVRTTGNEQFF. CDR3 in DNA: TGTGCCACCAGAGTACGGACTACAGGCAATGAGCAGTTCTTC.

This rearrangement joins TRBV11-3 to TRBJ2-2; tentatively, D is TRBD1 or TRBD2 (5 bases each). CDR3 length equals 15 residues. Between the trimmed V and J ends, which lost 4 bases and 1 base, there was a span of 10 bases. Germline lookup yields CDR1 SGHNT and CDR2 YENEEA. The DNA of the CDR3 is TGTGCCAGCAGCTCCCTGGGACGGAACACCGGGGAGCTGTTTTTT. This sequence encodes CASSSLGRNTGELFF.

The V call is TRBV12-5, the J call TRBJ1-1; a weak D match, TRBD1 (6 bases). Germline V gene sequence: CDR1 LGHNT, CDR2 FRNRAP. This CDR3 spans 13 amino acids. Between the trimmed V and J ends, which lost 3 bases and 6 bases, there was a span of 11 bases. In DNA form, the CDR3 reads TGTGCTAGTGGTTTAAGACAGGAGGCTGAAGCTTTCTTT. As protein: CASGLRQEAEAFF. Together with reference TRBV12-5 and TRBJ1-1, the CDR3 gives the full variable domain: DARVTQTPRHKVTEMGQEVTMRCQPILGHNTVFWYRQTMMQGLELLAYFRNRAPLDDSGMPKDRFSAEMPDATLATLKIQPSEPRDSAVYFCASGLRQEAEAFFGQGTRLTVV.

This clone turned up a few times. The chain carries TRBV7-1 and TRBJ1-1; D not certain. TRBV7-1 is given ORF status, its function remaining uncertain. CDR3 size: 13 residues. With 4 bases removed from V and 5 bases from J, the gap between germline ends came to 11 bases. CDR3 nucleotides: TGTGCCAGCAGCTTAGATGGTGGGACTGAAGCTTTCTTT. It codes for CASSLDGGTEAFF.

The chain couples TRBV5-1 to TRBJ1-4; no clear D. CDR1 and CDR2 (germline): SGHRS, YFSETQ. The length of the CDR3 is 15 residues. V lost 5 bases and J 6 bases, leaving 17 bases between the germline ends. The CDR3 DNA reads as TGCGCCAGCAGAACGAGAGGTGGGGAGCATGAAAAACTGTTTTTT. Translating gives CASRTRGGEHEKLFF.

The rearrangement links TRBV18 to TRBJ2-4; D is undetermined. V was clipped by 3 bases and J by 0 bases, with 15 bases between them. Germline V CDR1 and CDR2: KGHSH, LQKENI. The length of the CDR3 is 17 residues. For the CDR3, the DNA is TGTGCCAGCTCACCCCCCCAACACGTACTAGCCAAAAACATTCAGTACTTC. Protein product: CASSPPQHVLAKNIQYF.

V gene TRBV6-8 combines with J gene TRBJ1-4; tentatively, D is TRBD1 (5 bases). CDR1 and CDR2 (germline): MNHGY, SAAAGT. The CDR3 runs 15 residues. V shed 6 bases and J shed 3 bases, with 14 bases lying between them. The DNA for the CDR3 is TGTGCCAGCAGAGATCGGACGGGACCTAATGAAAAACTGTTTTTT. Protein product: CASRDRTGPNEKLFF.

J is TRBJ2-3 and V is TRBV13; D is ambiguous. V lost 1 base, J lost 2 bases, and 4 bases lay in between. Germline CDR1 reads PRHDT; CDR2 reads FYEKMQ (reference sequence). The CDR3 covers 13 residues. For the CDR3, the DNA is TGTGCCAGCAGCTTAGACTCCACAGATACGCAGTATTTT. It is translated as CASSLDSTDTQYF.

The chain employs TRBV18 and TRBJ1-2; TRBD1 matches at 8 bases. This CDR3 is built from 16 residues. V was clipped by 4 bases and J by 4 bases; unmatched bases: 11. Germline V gene sequence: CDR1 KGHSH, CDR2 LQKENI. CDR3 nucleotides: TGTGCCAGCTCACAGCTCGGCGCAGGGGGCGTCTATGGCTACACCTTC. Translating gives CASSQLGAGGVYGYTF. The whole variable domain, filled in from reference TRBV18 and TRBJ1-2, reads NAGVMQNPRHLVRRRGQEARLRCSPMKGHSHVYWYRQLPEEGLKFMVYLQKENIIDESGMPKERFSAEFPKEGPSILRIQQVVRGDSAAYFCASSQLGAGGVYGYTFGSGTRLTVV.

This clone was detected only a few times. In DNA form, the CDR3 reads TGCAGCGTTGTCGGCGGAGTCACAGATACGCAGTATTTT. It yields the protein CSVVGGVTDTQYF. The chain joins TRBV29-1 to TRBJ2-3; D call uncertain. The germline gives CDR1 SQVTM, CDR2 ANQGSEA. The CDR3 is 13 residues long. V dropped 4 bases and J dropped 2 bases, with 10 bases sitting between them.

This clone was detected a few times. V usage is TRBV7-7 and J usage is TRBJ2-7; 13 nucleotides line up with TRBD2. V lost 0 bases, J lost 10 bases, and 12 bases stayed unmatched. CDR1 and CDR2 from the germline V gene are SSHAT and FNYEAQ (reference sequence). The CDR3 totals 17 residues. DNA of the CDR3: TGTGCCAGCAGCTTAGCCGTTCCGGGACTAGCGGGGACACTACAGTACTTC. This encodes CASSLAVPGLAGTLQYF.

This clone has only a few counts. The chain has TRBV6-8 and TRBJ2-3, with TRBD2 identical over 7 bases. CDR1 and CDR2 from the germline V gene are MNHGY and SAAAGT. V shed 6 bases, J shed 0 bases, and the junction held 6 bases outside the gene matches. This CDR3 is built from 15 residues. CDR3: CASSFGTTSTDTQYF. The CDR3 DNA follows: TGTGCCAGCAGCTTTGGGACTACTAGCACAGATACGCAGTATTTT.

The chain employs TRBV5-1 and TRBJ2-3; 8 positions agree with TRBD2. This CDR3 comprises 15 residues. CDR1 and CDR2 from the germline V gene are SGHRS and YFSETQ. The V and J ends lost 4 bases and 5 bases, in that order; junction bases with no gene match: 9. CDR3 residues: CASSQDGRGIDTQYF. DNA for the CDR3: TGCGCCAGCAGCCAGGACGGGAGGGGAATAGATACGCAGTATTTT.

The gene calls are TRBV19 and TRBJ1-1, with 9 bases fitting TRBD1. The germline V gene encodes CDR1 LNHDA and CDR2 SQIVND (reference sequence). Trimming removed 5 bases from V and 1 base from J; junction bases left unmatched: 2. The CDR3 contains 14 residues. CDR3 in DNA: TGTGCCAGTAGTCTGGACAGGGGGAACACTGAAGCTTTCTTT. Residues: CASSLDRGNTEAFF.

The V call is TRBV28, the J call TRBJ2-7; 8 bases align to TRBD1. Germline trimming cut 2 bases from V and 3 bases from J; bases unmatched to any gene: 6. Per germline, CDR1 MDHEN and CDR2 SYDVKM. The CDR3 totals 15 residues. CDR3 loop: CASSLQAGGVYEQYF. The CDR3 nucleotides read TGTGCCAGCAGTTTACAGGCAGGGGGCGTCTACGAGCAGTACTTC.

This clone appeared a few times. The rearrangement uses TRBV6-8 and TRBJ2-3; D not certain. The germline V and J ends were trimmed by 6 bases and 2 bases, with 12 bases remaining between them. The CDR3 is 14 amino acids. Per the germline V gene, CDR1 is MNHGY and CDR2 is SAAAGT. CDR3 amino acids: CASSRSGFTDTQYF. The CDR3 nucleotides read TGTGCCAGCAGCCGGTCGGGTTTCACAGATACGCAGTATTTT.

This clone came up many times. The rearrangement links TRBV11-3 to TRBJ1-1; TRBD1 matches 8 bases. The CDR3 is 15 amino acids. V lost 6 bases to trimming and J lost 4 bases; unmatched junction nucleotides: 10. CDR1 is SGHNT and CDR2 is YENEEA in the germline V gene. The CDR3, as DNA: TGTGCCAGCAGTTTTCAGGGGGCCTTGGGCACTGAAGCTTTCTTT. The encoded protein is CASSFQGALGTEAFF.

This clone was detected a few times. The rearrangement links TRBV6-8 to TRBJ2-6; tentative D call: TRBD1 (6 bases). Deletions cut 7 bases from V and 1 base from J, with 11 bases between. CDR1 and CDR2 from the germline V gene are MNHGY and SAAAGT. The CDR3 sequence is 15 residues long. The DNA for the CDR3 is TGTGCCAGCAATCAGGGGCTATCTGGGGCCAACGTCCTGACTTTC. It specifies CASNQGLSGANVLTF.

The chain links TRBV19 to TRBJ2-7; 9 bases are a match to TRBD1. This CDR3 is built from 15 residues. Germline CDR1 is LNHDA and CDR2 is SQIVND (reference sequence). V shed 6 bases, J shed 2 bases, and the junction held 8 bases outside the gene matches. Here the CDR3 reads CASSQGQGLAYEQYF. The CDR3 DNA follows: TGTGCCAGTAGCCAGGGACAGGGTCTGGCCTACGAGCAGTACTTC.

The CDR3 DNA reads as TGTGCCAGCTCCCTAGCGGGAGAAAACATTCAGTACTTC. Amino acid sequence: CASSLAGENIQYF. J is TRBJ2-4 and V is TRBV25-1; 10 bases map to TRBD2. There are 13 residues in the CDR3. Germline loops: CDR1 MGHDK, CDR2 SYGVNS. The ends lost 8 bases at V and 5 bases at J; junction bases unmatched: 3.